This T cell receptor beta chain emerged from a study of T-cell memory formation after mild COVID-19. On this clonotype: Its antigen is unidentified.

Germline CDR1 is DFQATT and CDR2 is SNEGSKA (reference sequence). Trimming took 0 bases from V and 5 from J; bases not matched to a gene: 5. CDR3 length: 14 amino acids. Amplification by 5'RACE using constant-segment primers produced TCR alpha and TCR beta cDNA libraries that carried sample barcodes and UMIs. A single record per CDR3 protein comes from TCRdb applying MiXCR to the 5' RACE reads. The repertoire includes a few hundred thousand distinct CDR3 sequences, about 21% of them detected once, and under 15% sits in the top ten. Study results and caveats: Memory cells collected pre-infection included some clones that later responded, suggesting cross-reactive memory joined. Day 15 to 85 contractors were CD4/CD8 balanced; later expanders leaned CD4+.

This clonotype originated in an adult woman who had mild COVID-19 (a few samples of this study predate the infection). Cell type and time point are not known. The source material was PBMCs or a T cell subset sorted from them (not recorded which). This sequence joins TRBV20-1 and TRBJ1-1; 8 nucleotides match TRBD1. CDR3 loop: CSARDSTGGTEAFF. In DNA, the CDR3 is TGCAGTGCTAGAGATTCCACAGGGGGGACTGAAGCTTTCTTT.